This note documents a single T cell receptor beta chain sequence. Antigen specificity is unknown. This record belongs to a study of T cell responses to AZD1222 COVID-19 vaccine. Sequencing used immunoSEQ multiplex PCR; TCRdb keeps in-frame clones, though not all of them. Among more than 120,000 clones listed, around nine tenths were seen once. Analyses pooled second doses at about 4 or about 12 weeks. Points from the study as a whole: The sample set comprised mostly white British donors with more females, and clonal diversity was possibly underestimated. Increased Spike-specific TCR breadth and depth were observed after two AZD1222 doses.

The CDR3 length is 16 residues. With V trimmed by 9 bases and J by 6 bases, 15 bases remained unmatched. CDR1 and CDR2 from the germline V gene are LNHDA and SQIVND (reference sequence). V is TRBV19 and J is TRBJ1-1; 11 bases line up with TRBD1. The clonotype originates from an adult who received the AZD1222 COVID-19 vaccine. The starting material was peripheral blood, obtained 28 days after the second AZD1222 dose. In DNA, the CDR3 is TGTGCCAGCAGTGGACAGGGGGCGCGTTTAAGGGCTGAAGCTTTCTTT. Translation: CASSGQGARLRAEAFF.